The TCR beta chain under discussion was sequenced for a study of CD8 T cells in Susac syndrome. Healthy donors formed controls matched for age and sex. An input of about 0.45 to 1 ug of RNA was subjected to reverse transcription using random hexamers. Multiplex immunoSEQ PCR targeted 54 Vbeta and 13 Jbeta TCR beta segments. Via MiXCR, TCRdb re-called the immunoSEQ multiplex PCR reads, giving one row per CDR3 protein. The table lists about 19,000 distinct CDR3 sequences, about 95% of them singletons. Sequencing was carried out using CD8+ T cells from PBMCs. This TCR derives from a human donor in good health.

Here the CDR3 reads CASSEGQGNNSPLHF. DNA for the CDR3: TGTGCCAGCAGTGAGGGACAGGGAAATAATTCACCCCTCCACTTT. V usage is TRBV25-1 and J usage is TRBJ1-6; TRBD1 aligns across 9 bases. This CDR3 region has 15 residues. Germline V gives CDR1 MGHDK, CDR2 SYGVNS. J lost 5 bases, V lost 3 bases, and 2 bases had no gene match.